This T cell receptor beta chain was identified during a study of CD8+CD57+ T cells in acquired aplastic anemia. For the study at large: Recorded DNA amounts for sorted CD4+ and CD8+ cells had an average of approximately 3 ug. Healthy donors gave about 10 million reads on average for CD4+ cells.

Notes on the study in general: Around 27 was the count of CD8+ CDR3 sequences that patients shared with controls. No significant difference in CD8+ Simpson's diversity was found between patients and controls.

With regard to this clonotype: Its target is not known. This sequence may be a read error, since a much larger clone differs from it by one base.

It was genomic DNA that served as the template for profiling TCR beta VDJ and CDR3. One entry per CDR3 protein results from TCRdb running MiXCR on the reads. This repertoire shows over 100,000 distinct CDR3 sequences, less than 45% found once; its top ten account for over 6.5%. Germline lookup yields CDR1 SGHRS and CDR2 YFSETQ. The CDR3 is made up of 15 amino acids. The clonotype was recovered from a human donor in good health, serving as a control. The chain links TRBV5-1 to TRBJ1-1; D is possibly TRBD1 (6 bases). Input material: sorted CD4+, CD8+, or CD8+CD57+ T cells (not recorded which) from PBMCs. In nucleotides, the CDR3 is TGCGCCAGCGGCTTGACTCCGGGGGCGAACACTGAAGCTTTCTTT. This gives the protein CASGLTPGANTEAFF. The full variable domain, its missing parts supplied by reference TRBV5-1 and TRBJ1-1, is KAGVTQTPRYLIKTRGQQVTLSCSPISGHRSVSWYQQTPGQGLQFLFEYFSETQRNKGNFPGRFSGRQFSNSRSEMNVSTLELGDSALYLCASGLTPGANTEAFFGQGTRLTVV.